This TCR beta chain emerged from a study of cytomegalovirus exposure and HLA in healthy donors. Germline assignment: CDR1 LNHDA and CDR2 SQIVND (reference sequence). V shed 5 bases, J shed 4 bases, and the junction held 4 bases outside the gene matches. The CDR3 loop spans 15 amino acids. 13 Jbeta primers and 60 Vbeta primers were used for the PCR. The method was immunoSEQ multiplex PCR; TCRdb's version includes in-frame clones alone and lacks a portion of them. Of tens of thousands of clones listed, about 70% were seen once; the top ten hold just over 8%. Each of the donors was a healthy bone marrow donor.

The chain links TRBV19 to TRBJ2-2, with 10 bases lining up with TRBD1. The sequenced sample consisted of PBMCs. The source is a man between 60 and 75 years old in good health and CMV-seronegative. CDR3 sequence (DNA): TGTGCCAGTAGTCGCGGGACAGGGGTCACCGGGGAGCTGTTTTTT. Translating gives CASSRGTGVTGELFF.